A selection of T cell receptor beta chains follows, all from one sample in a study of shared clonotypes between healthy human individuals. The table came from immunoSEQ multiplex PCR; TCRdb's copy has only in-frame clones and leaves some out. This sample carries a few million clones, just over 90% of them seen once, and the ten largest clones take 1.5% to 2%. The sequenced material came from naive CD8+ T cells from PBMCs. The source is a man aged 18-30 years in good health. Some clones in this sample may be carry-over from other donors' samples. Both conserved end residues are part of each CDR3. A D gene is named only where the DNA matches it firmly. Size is omitted from some rows. Given values are once, few, many or a class for expanded clones.

size	V	D	J	DNA	CDR3
few	TRBV4-3	NA	TRBJ1-2	TGCGCCAGCAGCCAGGAGTCAGGGTATTGGGGCTACACCTTC	CASSQESGYWGYTF
NA	TRBV28	NA	TRBJ1-1	TGTGCCAGCAGTTTGTACCGTGATGAAGCTTTCTTT	CASSLYRDEAFF
NA	TRBV7-8	TRBD1	TRBJ2-7	TGTGCCAGCAGCTCTGACAGGGGCTACGAGCAGTACTTC	CASSSDRGYEQYF
NA	TRBV27	TRBD2	TRBJ2-1	TGTGCCAGCAGTCTACTAGCGGGAGCGTACAATGAGCAGTTCTTC	CASSLLAGAYNEQFF
NA	TRBV28	NA	TRBJ2-3	TGTGCCAGCAGTTTTCCAGAAGGGGATACGCAGTATTTT	CASSFPEGDTQYF
few	TRBV27	TRBD1	TRBJ1-1	TGTGCCAGCAGTCCACGACAGGGAAGGAACACTGAAGCTTTCTTT	CASSPRQGRNTEAFF
NA	TRBV10-3	NA	TRBJ1-2	TGTGCCATCAGTGAGCCGCAGCGGAACTATGGCTACACCTTC	CAISEPQRNYGYTF
NA	TRBV7-2	NA	TRBJ2-7	TGTGCCAGCAGCCTCCGAGGCAGTTTAGTGAGCGAGCAGTACTTC	CASSLRGSLVSEQYF
NA	TRBV11-2	TRBD1	TRBJ2-7	TGTGCCAGCAGCGCCCGACAGGGGACAAGCTACGAGCAGTACTTC	CASSARQGTSYEQYF
NA	TRBV4-2	NA	TRBJ2-1	TGTGCCAGCAGCCAAGATCTTGTCGATGAGCAGTTCTTC	CASSQDLVDEQFF
few	TRBV4-3	NA	TRBJ2-7	TGCGCCAGCAGCCAAACAGGGGGCAGGGTGAGGGCGGGAGGTAACGAGCAGTACTTC	CASSQTGGRVRAGGNEQYF
NA	TRBV11-2	NA	TRBJ2-2	TGTGCCAGCAGCTTATTCGGGTCAAACACCGGGGAGCTGTTTTTT	CASSLFGSNTGELFF
NA	TRBV27	NA	TRBJ2-5	TGTGCCAGCATGACAGGTGTTGGGACCCAGTACTTC	CASMTGVGTQYF
NA	TRBV5-1	NA	TRBJ1-4	TGCGCCAGCAGCTCGGAAGGGGGGATTAATGAAAAACTGTTTTTT	CASSSEGGINEKLFF
few	TRBV7-9	NA	TRBJ1-1	TGTGCCAGCAGCTTAGGGGTTGAAGCTTTCTTT	CASSLGVEAFF
NA	TRBV4-3	TRBD2	TRBJ2-5	TGCGCCAGCAGCCAAGATACGGAGCGGGAGAGGCAAGAGACCCAGTACTTC	CASSQDTERERQETQYF
once	TRBV19	NA	TRBJ1-5	TGTGCCAGTAGTATAGGCAGGGGAAATCAGCCCCAGCATTTT	CASSIGRGNQPQHF
once	TRBV30	TRBD1	TRBJ1-2	TGTGCCTCGGACAGGCTCGACACCTTC	CASDRLDTF
NA	TRBV4-1	NA	TRBJ1-1	TGCGCCAGCAGGCTTGCAGGGGCCACTGAAGCTTTCTTT	CASRLAGATEAFF
NA	TRBV5-1	TRBD1	TRBJ2-3	TGCGCCAGCAGCCCCCACAGGGGATCCGCAGATACGCAGTATTTT	CASSPHRGSADTQYF
NA	TRBV28	TRBD2	TRBJ2-3	TGTGCCAGCAGCCCGGGGACTAGTAAAATCACAGATACGCAGTATTTT	CASSPGTSKITDTQYF
NA	TRBV7-9	NA	TRBJ1-4	TGTGCCAGCAGCTTTTTCGGGACCGAGGCGGAAAAACTGTTTTTT	CASSFFGTEAEKLFF
NA	TRBV28	TRBD2	TRBJ2-3	TGTGCCAGCAGTTCCCAGATACCGACTAGCGATATTAGCACAGATACGCAGTATTTT	CASSSQIPTSDISTDTQYF
NA	TRBV13	TRBD2	TRBJ2-6	TGTGCCAGCAGCTTAGGAGCGGGAGCGCTCCCCGGGGCCAACGTCCTGACTTTC	CASSLGAGALPGANVLTF
once	TRBV28	NA	TRBJ1-2	TGTGCCAGCAGTAAACAGGGATGGATCGTAAATGGCTACACCTTC	CASSKQGWIVNGYTF
NA	TRBV15	TRBD1	TRBJ1-2	TGTGCCACCACCGCCCGGGACAGGGTTAATCTTAATGGCTACACCTTC	CATTARDRVNLNGYTF
NA	TRBV19	NA	TRBJ2-7	TGTGCCAGTAGCTCGGGGGGCTTATACTACTACGAGCAGTACTTC	CASSSGGLYYYEQYF
NA	TRBV27	TRBD2	TRBJ2-1	TGTGCCAGCAGTTTATATTTGCGGGGACTAGCGATGAACAATGAGCAGTTCTTC	CASSLYLRGLAMNNEQFF
NA	TRBV7-8	NA	TRBJ2-7	TGTGCCAGCAGCTCTAACACCAGGCAGGGCAGCGAGCAGTACTTC	CASSSNTRQGSEQYF
NA	TRBV15	TRBD2	TRBJ2-6	TGTGCCACCAGCACCATGGGGGGGATAGCTGGGGCCAACGTCCTGACTTTC	CATSTMGGIAGANVLTF
NA	TRBV27	NA	TRBJ1-1	TGTGCCAGCAGTTTGCGGGCGGCGGGCGGCACTGAAGCTTTCTTT	CASSLRAAGGTEAFF
NA	TRBV10-2	NA	TRBJ1-1	TGCGCCAGCAGTGAGTCGACTAGGGGCAGGGGCCACGAAGCTTTCTTT	CASSESTRGRGHEAFF
NA	TRBV10-2	NA	TRBJ2-6	TGCGCCAGCAGCCCCCGGACGCCTGGGGCCAACGTCCTGACTTTC	CASSPRTPGANVLTF
NA	TRBV9	NA	TRBJ2-7	TGTGCCAGCAGCGTAGACACGACTAGATTAAGTGAGCAGTACTTC	CASSVDTTRLSEQYF
NA	TRBV5-5	NA	TRBJ1-2	TGTGCCAGCAGCTTCTCTCCCGGGGGAAATGGCTACACCTTC	CASSFSPGGNGYTF
NA	TRBV11-3	TRBD2	TRBJ2-1	TGTGCCAGCAGCTTAGGGCTAGCGGGACTCGGGGATGAGCAGTTCTTC	CASSLGLAGLGDEQFF
many	TRBV27	NA	TRBJ2-3	TGTGCCAGCAGTTCCACAGATACGCAGTATTTT	CASSSTDTQYF